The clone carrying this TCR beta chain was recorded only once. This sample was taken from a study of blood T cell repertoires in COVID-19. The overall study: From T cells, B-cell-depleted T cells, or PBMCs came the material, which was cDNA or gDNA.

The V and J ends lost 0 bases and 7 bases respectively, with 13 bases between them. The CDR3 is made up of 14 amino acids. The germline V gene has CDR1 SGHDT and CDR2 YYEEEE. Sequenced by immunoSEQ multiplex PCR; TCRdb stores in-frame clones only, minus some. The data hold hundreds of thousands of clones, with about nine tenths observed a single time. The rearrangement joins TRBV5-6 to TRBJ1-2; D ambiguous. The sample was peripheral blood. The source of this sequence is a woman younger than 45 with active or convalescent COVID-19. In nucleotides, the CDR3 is TGTGCCAGCAGCTTGGCCGCGGGCCTGGCTGGCTACACCTTC. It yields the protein CASSLAAGLAGYTF.